The TCR beta chain under discussion was sequenced for a study of OX40 agonist ivuxolimab in advanced cancers. Findings and limits, study-wide: Expanded clones were, on average, more numerous in CD8+ T cells than in CD4+. Clonal expansion from baseline to week 6 occurred in both CD4+ and CD8+ T cells.

The junction had 4 bases not matched to a gene; V was cut back by 7 bases and J by 3 bases. The CDR3 is made up of 14 amino acids. Germline V gene data show CDR1 as MRHNA and CDR2 as SNTAGT. The data were produced by immunoSEQ multiplex PCR, yet TCRdb's version contains in-frame clones alone and is incomplete. The table lists roughly 41,000 clones, roughly four fifths of them singletons, with about 1.8% in the top ten. A history of autoimmune disease or systemic immunosuppression excluded patients. About this clone: Its target is not known.

The genes are TRBV6-4 and TRBJ2-2; the match to TRBD2 covers 8 bases. Sequences were derived from CD4+ or CD8+ T cells sorted from blood, sampled in a trial of the OX40 agonist ivuxolimab. The TCR sequence derives from an adult with an advanced solid tumor such as melanoma, head and neck, liver or kidney cancer. The CDR3 spells CASKPAGDTGELFF. CDR3 DNA: TGTGCCAGCAAGCCAGCGGGGGACACCGGGGAGCTGTTTTTT.